This T cell receptor beta chain emerged from a study of blood T cell repertoires in COVID-19 (TCRdb year 2020). General notes on the study: Collaborator samples came from the United States, Italy and Spain and covered acute and convalescent phases of COVID-19. The material from the prospective study consisted of cDNA or gDNA derived from T cells, B-cell-depleted T cells, or PBMCs. Subjects who had been exposed to COVID-19, were actively infected with it, or had recovered from it provided the deeply sampled blood TCRbeta repertoires that made up the dataset. A freely available public database, intended as a resource for researchers studying the immune response to SARS-CoV-2, is where the repertoires were released. Samples came from the ongoing ImmuneRACE study (first 160 participants) plus 1,254 subjects from 6 global collaborators. Nearly every sample came with metadata listing a de-identified subject ID, COVID-19 status, age in years and sex. HLA class I and class II types, where available, came from metadata supplied by the sample provider rather than from assay-based typing.

Reading from cysteine to phenylalanine, the CDR3 counts 17 amino acids. The sequence is cut down to CDR3 DNA, 51 bases in frame from base 1. Relative to germline, V is 0 bases shorter and J is 1 base shorter, with 13 bases between their ends. Looking up the germline V gene yields CDR1 MGHRA and CDR2 YSYEKL. The immunoSEQ Assay, a bias-controlled multiplex PCR, was used to amplify TCRbeta CDR3 regions from genomic DNA. As for how the authors treated the data: Nucleated cell counts per sample were estimated from amplification of reference gene primers within the assay. Sequence reads were collapsed and filtered to measure the absolute abundance of every unique TCRbeta CDR3 rearrangement. Productive Simpson clonality was computed per sample as the square root of Simpson's diversity index over productive rearrangements. Entries here come from immuneACCESS through TCRdb and include only in-frame sequences with V and J called. Some clones fail to appear in such tables; in the studies checked, an unresolved V gene covers under half of the shortfall, and the cause of the remainder is unknown. V, J and clone size were drawn from that table, and D and trimming were deduced from the DNA. The sample has 20,000 to 30,000 clones on record, approximately 85% of them singletons. Clones ranked in the top ten supply 22% of the sample.

A note on this clone: The antigen it recognizes is unknown. No qualities accompany the bases; no much larger clone lies one base away.

Paper-wide results and their limitations: Clinical and demographic metadata were provided uncurated, with the amount varying by source and participant.

Each collaborating institution followed its own protocols to collect whole blood in K2EDTA tubes. For TCRbeta analysis, collaborators shipped samples as frozen whole blood, isolated PBMCs, or DNA extracted from either of those sample types. This receptor was identified in a man between 65 and 85 years old in a cohort sampled during active COVID-19. The chain is encoded by TRBV4-1 joined to TRBJ2-4; possibly the D gene is TRBD1, per 6 matching bases. Sequenced: peripheral blood. For the CDR3, the sequence is CASSQDTGFGAKNIQYF. The DNA sequence is given as TGCGCCAGCAGCCAAGATACAGGGTTTGGGGCCAAAAACATTCAGTACTTC.